This is a list of T cell receptor beta chains from one sample in a study of shared clonotypes between healthy human individuals. Using immunoSEQ multiplex PCR, the repertoire was profiled, and TCRdb retains in-frame clones only, with some absent. The sample lists about 380,000 clones; just over 95% were seen once. The sample taken for sequencing was memory CD8+ T cells sorted from blood. The receptors originated from a man aged 25 to 40 in good health. CDR3s include the opening cysteine and the closing phenylalanine or tryptophan. A D gene is named only where the DNA matches it firmly. Part of the rows lack a size; the others show once, few, many or a class for expanded clones.

DNA	CDR3	D	J	length	size	V
TGTGCCAGCAGTGCAGACAGGGGGCGCAGCTATGGCTACACCTTC	CASSADRGRSYGYTF	TRBD1	TRBJ1-2	15	NA	TRBV28
TGCGCCAGCAGCCAAGACAATGAGCAGTTCTTC	CASSQDNEQFF	NA	TRBJ2-1	11	NA	TRBV4-1
TGTGCCAGCAGCTTTCAGTCAGGGTGGGGAAACACCATATATTTT	CASSFQSGWGNTIYF	NA	TRBJ1-3	15	NA	TRBV7-2
TGTGCCAGCAGCGAAAGCGGGAGGACGGGAGAGACCCAGTACTTC	CASSESGRTGETQYF	TRBD2	TRBJ2-5	15	NA	TRBV11-3
TGTGCCAGAAGCTTGTACGGCATGAACACTGAAGCTTTCTTT	CARSLYGMNTEAFF	NA	TRBJ1-1	14	NA	TRBV5-3
TGTGCCAGCAGTGAGTGGAACACTGAAGCTTTCTTT	CASSEWNTEAFF	NA	TRBJ1-1	12	once	TRBV28
TGTGCCAGTAGTATAGAGACAGCGGGAGGGTCCAATGAGCAGTTCTTC	CASSIETAGGSNEQFF	TRBD2	TRBJ2-1	16	NA	TRBV19
TGCGCCAGCAGGGGATTAGGAACCGGGGAGCTGTTTTTT	CASRGLGTGELFF	NA	TRBJ2-2	13	once	TRBV10-1
TGTGCCAGCAGCCAAGACGGACTTTACAATGAGCAGTTCTTC	CASSQDGLYNEQFF	NA	TRBJ2-1	14	NA	TRBV14
TGTGCCAGCAGCTTGATGGGCTATGGCTACACCTTC	CASSLMGYGYTF	NA	TRBJ1-2	12	NA	TRBV5-6
TGTGCCAGCAGTTCCCGGACACCACCCTACGAGCAGTACTTC	CASSSRTPPYEQYF	NA	TRBJ2-7	14	NA	TRBV6-5
TGTGCCAGCAGTTCCCCGATAAGGGTAGGGCAGCCCCAGCATTTT	CASSSPIRVGQPQHF	NA	TRBJ1-5	15	NA	TRBV28
TGTGCCAGTAGTATCGTTTTTGCCCAAGGCGGCTACGAGCAGTACTTC	CASSIVFAQGGYEQYF	NA	TRBJ2-7	16	NA	TRBV19
TGTGCCAGCAGTTACTCGGGACAGGGTAATTCACCCCTCCACTTT	CASSYSGQGNSPLHF	TRBD1	TRBJ1-6	15	NA	TRBV6-5
TGTGCCAGTAGTATAGATCGGGGGATCAATGAGCAGTTCTTC	CASSIDRGINEQFF	NA	TRBJ2-1	14	NA	TRBV19
TGTGCCAGCAGCCCGGGTACGAGAAACACCATATATTTT	CASSPGTRNTIYF	NA	TRBJ1-3	13	NA	TRBV2
TGTGCCAGCAGACCTACAGGACGGCCTGAAGCTTTCTTT	CASRPTGRPEAFF	NA	TRBJ1-1	13	NA	TRBV6-5
TGTGCCAGCAGTTTATCGGGGGTGGCTGGGGCCAACGTCCTGACTTTC	CASSLSGVAGANVLTF	NA	TRBJ2-6	16	NA	TRBV27
TGTGCCAGCAGCTTGATCGGACTAACAGATACGCAGTATTTT	CASSLIGLTDTQYF	NA	TRBJ2-3	14	NA	TRBV5-6
TGTGCCAGCAGCCCGATAGGGGTTAGGACTGAAGCTTTCTTT	CASSPIGVRTEAFF	NA	TRBJ1-1	14	NA	TRBV5-6
TGTGCCAGCAGCTTAGCGTCGATTGGCTACACCTTC	CASSLASIGYTF	NA	TRBJ1-2	12	NA	TRBV7-2
TGTGCCAGCGCCGGAAAATTTGACTCTGGGGCCAACGTCCTGACTTTC	CASAGKFDSGANVLTF	NA	TRBJ2-6	16	once	TRBV6-6
TGCAGTCAAGAGTTGGCCTATGGCTACACCTTC	CSQELAYGYTF	NA	TRBJ1-2	11	NA	TRBV20-1
TGTGCCAGCAGCCTCCGGACAGGGTACACCGGGGAGCTGTTTTTT	CASSLRTGYTGELFF	TRBD1	TRBJ2-2	15	NA	TRBV5-4
TGTGCCAGCAGTGATCTCCCTTATCAGCCCCAGCATTTT	CASSDLPYQPQHF	NA	TRBJ1-5	13	NA	TRBV2
TGCAGCGCCCTACGGGACAGGGGACTGGGGGGCTACACCTTC	CSALRDRGLGGYTF	TRBD1	TRBJ1-2	14	NA	TRBV29-1
TGTGCCTGGAGTGTAATCGGGGAGCTGTTTTTT	CAWSVIGELFF	NA	TRBJ2-2	11	NA	TRBV30
TGTGCCAGCAGCGCCAGGGGGCGCCTCAATGAGCAGTTCTTC	CASSARGRLNEQFF	TRBD1	TRBJ2-1	14	NA	TRBV7-8
TGTGCCAGAAGCGCTCACACAGATACGCAGTATTTT	CARSAHTDTQYF	NA	TRBJ2-3	12	NA	TRBV5-3
TGCGCCAGCAGCTTGAGCAAGAACACTGAAGCTTTCTTT	CASSLSKNTEAFF	NA	TRBJ1-1	13	once	TRBV5-1
TGTGCCAGCAGCTTGAGGCTAGCGGGACGAGAGACCCAGTACTTC	CASSLRLAGRETQYF	TRBD2	TRBJ2-5	15	NA	TRBV7-9
TGTGCCAGCACCGGGGGGGCAGCGGGACGGGACAATGAGCAGTTCTTC	CASTGGAAGRDNEQFF	TRBD2	TRBJ2-1	16	once	TRBV5-4
TGTGCCAGCAGTGGACAGGCCTCTGGAAACACCATATATTTT	CASSGQASGNTIYF	NA	TRBJ1-3	14	NA	TRBV25-1
TGTGCCAGCAGCAAATGGGGCAGGGAGAGCTATGGCTACACCTTC	CASSKWGRESYGYTF	NA	TRBJ1-2	15	NA	TRBV21-1
TGTGCCACCAGGACATTCAGGGGCGGGGATACGCAGTATTTT	CATRTFRGGDTQYF	NA	TRBJ2-3	14	NA	TRBV15
TGTGCCAGCAGCCACCCGTGGGGGACAGGGGGCGGGCAGCCCCAGCATTTT	CASSHPWGTGGGQPQHF	TRBD1	TRBJ1-5	17	NA	TRBV13
TGCGCCAGCAGCCAAGATGAGGAGGGGAAACTGTTTTTT	CASSQDEEGKLFF	NA	TRBJ1-4	13	NA	TRBV4-1
TGCACCAGCAGCCTAACAGGGGTAGGTAACTATGGCTACACCTTC	CTSSLTGVGNYGYTF	NA	TRBJ1-2	15	NA	TRBV1
TGTGCCAGCAGTCCGGAGCTAGCGGGTAGCCGCCACGAGCAGTACTTC	CASSPELAGSRHEQYF	TRBD2	TRBJ2-7	16	NA	TRBV28
TGTGCCAGCAGCCAAGAGCGGGACTACGAGCAGTACTTC	CASSQERDYEQYF	NA	TRBJ2-7	13	NA	TRBV4-2
TGTGCCAGCAGTGACTACAATGAGCAGTTCTTC	CASSDYNEQFF	NA	TRBJ2-1	11	NA	TRBV2
TGTGCCATCAGTGAGTCGACATCGGGGGTGCCTGAAGCTTTCTTT	CAISESTSGVPEAFF	NA	TRBJ1-1	15	NA	TRBV10-3
TGTGCCAGCTTGGTCGCTGGGGGTAACGGGCAGTACTTC	CASLVAGGNGQYF	NA	TRBJ2-7	13	NA	TRBV6-4
TGTGCCAGCACCTTTACCCACGGGACTAGCGATACCCCCTGCAACAATGAGCAGTTCTTC	CASTFTHGTSDTPCNNEQFF	TRBD2	TRBJ2-1	20	NA	TRBV7-3
TGCAGTGCTGGCGGGACAGGGGCTTTCTTT	CSAGGTGAFF	TRBD1	TRBJ1-1	10	few	TRBV20-1
TGTGCCATCAGTAGGGGAAACACCATATATTTT	CAISRGNTIYF	NA	TRBJ1-3	11	NA	TRBV10-3
TGTGCCAGCAGCCCACGAGTGGGTACTGAAGCTTTCTTT	CASSPRVGTEAFF	NA	TRBJ1-1	13	NA	TRBV6-4
TGTGCCAGCAGCCAAGCTCTACTGGTGTCCTCTAACTATGGCTACACCTTC	CASSQALLVSSNYGYTF	NA	TRBJ1-2	17	NA	TRBV4-2
TGTGCCAGCAGTCGTGGACGGACGAACACTGAAGCTTTCTTT	CASSRGRTNTEAFF	NA	TRBJ1-1	14	NA	TRBV6-5
TGTGCCAGCAGTTACTCAGGAGACTATGGCTACACCTTC	CASSYSGDYGYTF	NA	TRBJ1-2	13	NA	TRBV6-5
TGTGCCAGCAGCTATGTTATACAGGGAAACTATGGCTACACCTTC	CASSYVIQGNYGYTF	NA	TRBJ1-2	15	NA	TRBV11-3
TGCGCCAGCAGCTTTAATCAGGGTCAGCCCCAGCATTTT	CASSFNQGQPQHF	NA	TRBJ1-5	13	NA	TRBV5-1
TGTGCCAGCAGCATCCCCAGGGGAAAGGCTTGGGAGACCCAGTACTTC	CASSIPRGKAWETQYF	NA	TRBJ2-5	16	NA	TRBV7-9
TGTGCCAGCAGGAGACAGGGGGGGGTCTACGAGCAGTACTTC	CASRRQGGVYEQYF	TRBD1	TRBJ2-7	14	few	TRBV6-1
TGTGCCAGCAGCTTACGACCGGGACAGGGGGCCCACGAGCAGTACTTC	CASSLRPGQGAHEQYF	TRBD1	TRBJ2-7	16	NA	TRBV7-8
TGCGCCAGCAGCCAGAGCGGGAGAATCGTAGATACGCAGTATTTT	CASSQSGRIVDTQYF	TRBD2	TRBJ2-3	15	once	TRBV4-1
TGTGCCACCAGCAGTCACCTTGAGGGCCAGCAGTTCTTC	CATSSHLEGQQFF	NA	TRBJ2-1	13	NA	TRBV15
TGTGCCAGCAGCCTACTAGTTTCCACAGATACGCAGTATTTT	CASSLLVSTDTQYF	NA	TRBJ2-3	14	NA	TRBV11-2
TGCAGCGTTGAAGATCGCAGGCTAGAGGGGCAGTACTTC	CSVEDRRLEGQYF	NA	TRBJ2-7	13	NA	TRBV29-1